Sequencing of this T cell receptor beta chain was carried out in a study of blood T cell repertoires in COVID-19. Looking at the study overall: Collection of acute and convalescent COVID-19 samples took place in the United States, Italy and Spain. The analysed material was cDNA or gDNA that came from T cells, B-cell-depleted T cells, or PBMCs.

How the authors handled the data: The assay estimated nucleated cells by amplifying reference gene primers. Data came from immunoSEQ multiplex PCR; TCRdb stores just in-frame clones and leaves some out. The V and J calls and the clone size are those of that table, but D and trimming were determined from the DNA. The repertoire holds about 180,000 clones, around 89% seen once, with 1.9% in the top ten. This CDR3 is built from 15 residues. V lost 3 bases to trimming and J lost 7 bases; unmatched junction nucleotides: 6. Germline CDR1 reads MDHEN; CDR2 reads SYDVKM. The chain joins TRBV28 to TRBJ1-4; TRBD1 matches 9 bases. This receptor was obtained from a man between 18 and 29 years old who had recovered from COVID-19. The material sequenced was peripheral blood. In DNA form, the CDR3 reads TGTGCCAGCAGTTTCGGCGGGACAGGGAGTGAAAAACTGTTTTTT. Translated: CASSFGGTGSEKLFF.